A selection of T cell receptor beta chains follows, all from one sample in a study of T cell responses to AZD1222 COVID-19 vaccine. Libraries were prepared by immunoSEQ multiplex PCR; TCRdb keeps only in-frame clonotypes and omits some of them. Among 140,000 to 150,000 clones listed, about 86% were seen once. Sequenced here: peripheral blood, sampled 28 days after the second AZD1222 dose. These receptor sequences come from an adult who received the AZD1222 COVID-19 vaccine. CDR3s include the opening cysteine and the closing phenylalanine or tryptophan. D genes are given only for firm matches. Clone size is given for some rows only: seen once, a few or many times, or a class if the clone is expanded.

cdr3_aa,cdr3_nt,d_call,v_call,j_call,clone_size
CASSPLGTENHGYTF,TGTGCCAGCAGTCCCCTCGGGACGGAGAACCATGGCTACACCTTC,.,TRBV2,TRBJ1-2,.
CATHQGTGFYNQPQHF,TGTGCCACCCACCAGGGAACAGGGTTCTACAATCAGCCCCAGCATTTT,.,TRBV19,TRBJ1-5,once
CASTLDRVNSPLHF,TGTGCCAGCACCCTGGACAGGGTTAATTCACCCCTCCACTTT,TRBD1,TRBV7-9,TRBJ1-6,.
CASSQDPLFGETQYF,TGTGCCAGCAGCCAAGATCCGCTGTTCGGAGAGACCCAGTACTTC,.,TRBV3-1/TRBV3-2,TRBJ2-5,.
CASSSGLAVANTGELFF,TGTGCCAGTAGTTCGGGACTAGCGGTCGCGAACACCGGGGAGCTGTTTTTT,TRBD2,TRBV19,TRBJ2-2,.
CASSPPTSGSHEQYF,TGTGCCAGCTCACCACCGACTAGCGGGAGTCACGAGCAGTACTTC,TRBD2,TRBV18,TRBJ2-7,.
CASSSPGLDYNEQFF,TGTGCCAGCAGCAGCCCGGGACTAGATTACAATGAGCAGTTCTTC,TRBD2,TRBV7-9,TRBJ2-1,.
CASSPPGGFYEQYF,TGTGCCAGCAGCCCCCCGGGGGGCTTCTACGAGCAGTACTTC,.,TRBV7-2,TRBJ2-7,.
CASSPPGGGAYEQYF,TGTGCCAGCTCACCACCGGGCGGGGGGGCTTACGAGCAGTACTTC,TRBD2,TRBV18,TRBJ2-7,.
CASSPRGGTSTDTQYF,TGTGCCAGCAGCCCAAGGGGCGGGACTAGCACAGATACGCAGTATTTT,.,TRBV7-8,TRBJ2-3,.
CASSIPGTGITEAFF,TGTGCCAGTAGTATCCCCGGGACAGGGATCACTGAAGCTTTCTTT,TRBD1,TRBV19,TRBJ1-1,.
CSVLAGGREQYF,TGCAGCGTGTTAGCGGGGGGACGGGAGCAGTACTTC,TRBD2,TRBV29-1,TRBJ2-7,.
CASSPGTANQPQHF,TGTGCCAGCTCACCAGGGACAGCGAATCAGCCCCAGCATTTT,TRBD1,TRBV18,TRBJ1-5,.
CASSLGRTSGGPGPYEQYF,TGCGCCAGCAGCTTGGGACGGACTAGCGGGGGCCCGGGCCCCTACGAGCAGTACTTC,TRBD2,TRBV5-1,TRBJ2-7,.
CATCPDSYNEQFF,TGTGCCACCTGCCCGGACAGTTACAATGAGCAGTTCTTC,.,TRBV6-5,TRBJ2-1,.
CASSPWTGREPQHF,TGTGCCAGTAGTCCCTGGACAGGGAGAGAGCCCCAGCATTTT,TRBD1,TRBV19,TRBJ1-5,.
CASSLGSPYGYTF,TGTGCCAGCAGCTTAGGCAGCCCCTATGGCTACACCTTC,.,TRBV7-9,TRBJ1-2,.
CASSSGTGAETQYF,TGTGCCAGCAGTTCCGGGACAGGGGCAGAGACCCAGTACTTC,TRBD1,TRBV6-5,TRBJ2-5,once
CAWSAVGRGQPQHF,TGTGCCTGGAGTGCGGTGGGAAGGGGACAGCCCCAGCATTTT,.,TRBV30,TRBJ1-5,.
CASSESGAGNEQFF,TGCGCCAGCAGTGAGTCAGGGGCGGGCAATGAGCAGTTCTTC,.,TRBV10-1,TRBJ2-1,.
CASSTGQGPAFF,TGCGCCAGCAGCACCGGACAGGGGCCAGCTTTCTTT,TRBD1,TRBV5-1,TRBJ1-1,.
CASSLDRGRATNEKLFF,TGTGCCAGCAGCTTGGACAGGGGGCGAGCAACTAATGAAAAACTGTTTTTT,TRBD1,TRBV5-6,TRBJ1-4,once
CASSSIRGVSGANVLTF,TGTGCCAGCAGTTCGATTCGGGGGGTCTCTGGGGCCAACGTCCTGACTTTC,TRBD2,TRBV28,TRBJ2-6,.
CASSLGQGSYNEQFF,TGTGCCAGCAGCTTAGGCCAGGGGTCCTACAATGAGCAGTTCTTC,.,TRBV7-9,TRBJ2-1,.
CSASSSGAVDEQFF,TGCAGTGCTAGTTCTAGCGGGGCCGTAGATGAGCAGTTCTTC,TRBD2,TRBV20-1,TRBJ2-1,.
CASRNQGVPGELFF,TGTGCCAGCAGGAACCAGGGGGTGCCCGGGGAGCTGTTTTTT,TRBD1,TRBV2,TRBJ2-2,.
CASSAGGWDYEQYF,TGTGCCAGTAGTGCGGGGGGCTGGGACTACGAGCAGTACTTC,TRBD2,TRBV19,TRBJ2-7,many
CASSLGVQMNTEAFF,TGCGCCAGCAGCTTGGGGGTACAGATGAACACTGAAGCTTTCTTT,.,TRBV5-1,TRBJ1-1,.